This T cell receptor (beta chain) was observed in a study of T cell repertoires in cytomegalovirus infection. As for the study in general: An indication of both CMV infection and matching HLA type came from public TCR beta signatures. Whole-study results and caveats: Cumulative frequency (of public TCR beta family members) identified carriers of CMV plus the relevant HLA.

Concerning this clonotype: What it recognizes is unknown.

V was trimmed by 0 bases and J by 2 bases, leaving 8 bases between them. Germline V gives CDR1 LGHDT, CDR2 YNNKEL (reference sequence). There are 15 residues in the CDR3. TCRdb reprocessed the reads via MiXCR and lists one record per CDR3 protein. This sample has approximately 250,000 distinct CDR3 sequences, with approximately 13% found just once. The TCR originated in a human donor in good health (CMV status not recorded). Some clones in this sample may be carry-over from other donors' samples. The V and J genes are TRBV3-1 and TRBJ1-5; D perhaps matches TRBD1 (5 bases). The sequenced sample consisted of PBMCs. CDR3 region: CASSQDRRGNQPQHF. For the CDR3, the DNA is TGTGCCAGCAGCCAAGATCGCAGGGGCAATCAGCCCCAGCATTTT.